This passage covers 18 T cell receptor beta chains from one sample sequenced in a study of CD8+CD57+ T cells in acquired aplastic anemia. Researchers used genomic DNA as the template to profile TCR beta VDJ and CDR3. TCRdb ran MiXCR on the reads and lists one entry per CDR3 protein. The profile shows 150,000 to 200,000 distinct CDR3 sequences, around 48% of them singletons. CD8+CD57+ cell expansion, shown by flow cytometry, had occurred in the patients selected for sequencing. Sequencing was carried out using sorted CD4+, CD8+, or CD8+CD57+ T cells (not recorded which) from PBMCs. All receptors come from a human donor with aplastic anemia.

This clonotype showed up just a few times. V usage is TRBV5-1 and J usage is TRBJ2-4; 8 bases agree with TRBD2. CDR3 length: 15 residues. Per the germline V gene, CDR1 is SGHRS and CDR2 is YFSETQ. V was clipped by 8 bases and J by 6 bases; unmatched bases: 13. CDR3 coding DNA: TGCGCCAGTAGTACAGGACTAGCCGGACCAAACATTCAGTACTTC. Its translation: CASSTGLAGPNIQYF.

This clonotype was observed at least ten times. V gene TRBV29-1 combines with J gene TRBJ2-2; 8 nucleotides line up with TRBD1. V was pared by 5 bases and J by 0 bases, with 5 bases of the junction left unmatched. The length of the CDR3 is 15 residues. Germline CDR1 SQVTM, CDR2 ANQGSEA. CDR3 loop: CSVYDRGPNTGELFF. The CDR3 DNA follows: TGCAGCGTTTACGACAGGGGTCCGAACACCGGGGAGCTGTTTTTT.

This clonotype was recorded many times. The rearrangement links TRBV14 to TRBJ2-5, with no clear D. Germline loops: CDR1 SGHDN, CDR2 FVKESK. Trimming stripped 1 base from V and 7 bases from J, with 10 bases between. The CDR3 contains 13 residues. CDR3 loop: CASSQAERTTQYF. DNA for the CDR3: TGTGCCAGCAGCCAAGCTGAGAGGACGACCCAGTACTTC.

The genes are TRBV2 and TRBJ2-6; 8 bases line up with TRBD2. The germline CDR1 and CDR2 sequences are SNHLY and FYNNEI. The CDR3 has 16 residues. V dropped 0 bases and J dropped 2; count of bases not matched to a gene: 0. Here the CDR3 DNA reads TGTGCCAGCAGTGAAGCGCGGGGGGCTGGGGCCAACGTCCTGACTTTC. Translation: CASSEARGAGANVLTF.

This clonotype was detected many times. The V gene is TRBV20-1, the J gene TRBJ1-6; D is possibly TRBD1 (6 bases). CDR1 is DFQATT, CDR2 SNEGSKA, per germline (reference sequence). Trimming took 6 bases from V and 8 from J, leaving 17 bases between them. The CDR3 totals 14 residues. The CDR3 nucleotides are TGCAGTGCCGGGCGGGGGGCCCGTGATTCACCCCTCCACTTT. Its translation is CSAGRGARDSPLHF.

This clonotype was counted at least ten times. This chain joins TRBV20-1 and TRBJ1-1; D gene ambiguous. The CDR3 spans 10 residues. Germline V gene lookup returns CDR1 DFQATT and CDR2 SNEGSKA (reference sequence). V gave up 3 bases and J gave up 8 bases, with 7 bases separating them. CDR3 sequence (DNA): TGCAGTGCTAGTCGACTAGAAGCTTTCTTT. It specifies CSASRLEAFF.

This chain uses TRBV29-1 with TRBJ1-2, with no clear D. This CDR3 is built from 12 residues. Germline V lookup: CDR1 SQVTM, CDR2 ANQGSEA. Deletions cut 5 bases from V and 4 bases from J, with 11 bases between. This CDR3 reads CSVYPDTYGYTF. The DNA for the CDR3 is TGCAGCGTTTACCCAGACACCTATGGCTACACCTTC.

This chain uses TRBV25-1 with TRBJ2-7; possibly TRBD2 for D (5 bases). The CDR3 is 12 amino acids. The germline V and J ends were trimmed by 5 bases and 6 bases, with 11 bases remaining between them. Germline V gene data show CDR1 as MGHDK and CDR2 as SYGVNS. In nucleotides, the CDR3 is TGTGCCAGCAGTTTAATAGGGAGCGAGCAGTACTTC. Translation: CASSLIGSEQYF.

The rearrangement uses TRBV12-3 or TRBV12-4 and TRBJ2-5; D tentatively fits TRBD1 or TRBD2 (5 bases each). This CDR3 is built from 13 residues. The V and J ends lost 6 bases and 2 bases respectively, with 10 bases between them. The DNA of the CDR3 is TGTGCCAGCAGGACCTGGGGGCAAGAGACCCAGTACTTC. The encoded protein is CASRTWGQETQYF.

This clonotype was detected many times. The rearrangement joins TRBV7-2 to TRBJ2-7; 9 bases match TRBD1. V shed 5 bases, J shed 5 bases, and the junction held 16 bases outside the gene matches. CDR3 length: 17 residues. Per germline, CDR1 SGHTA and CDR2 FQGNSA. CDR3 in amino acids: CASSPSSLTGGLNEQYF. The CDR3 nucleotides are TGTGCCAGCAGCCCCTCTTCACTGACAGGGGGTTTGAACGAGCAGTACTTC. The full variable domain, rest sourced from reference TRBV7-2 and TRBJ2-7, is GAGVSQSPSNKVTEKGKDVELRCDPISGHTALYWYRQSLGQGLEFLIYFQGNSAPDKSGLPSDRFSAERTGGSVSTLTIQRTQQEDSAVYLCASSPSSLTGGLNEQYFGPGTRLTVT.

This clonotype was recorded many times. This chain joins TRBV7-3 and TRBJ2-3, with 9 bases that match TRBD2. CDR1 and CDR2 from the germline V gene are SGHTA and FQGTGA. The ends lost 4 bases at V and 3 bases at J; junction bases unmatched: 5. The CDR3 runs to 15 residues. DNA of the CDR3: TGTGCCAGCAGCTCTAGCGGGGTGGGTACAGATACGCAGTATTTT. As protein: CASSSSGVGTDTQYF.

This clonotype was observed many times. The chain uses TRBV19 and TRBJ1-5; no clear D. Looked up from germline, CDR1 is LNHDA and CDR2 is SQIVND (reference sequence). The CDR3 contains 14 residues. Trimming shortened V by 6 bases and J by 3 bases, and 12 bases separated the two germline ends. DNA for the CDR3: TGTGCCAGTAGGTCCCCGGGCCCCAATCAGCCCCAGCATTTT. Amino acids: CASRSPGPNQPQHF.

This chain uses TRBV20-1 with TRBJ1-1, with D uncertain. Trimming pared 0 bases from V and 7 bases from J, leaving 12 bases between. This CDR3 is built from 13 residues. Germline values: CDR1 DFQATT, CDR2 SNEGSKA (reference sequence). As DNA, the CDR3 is TGCAGTGCTAGAGATCTCGACGGACTTGAAGCTTTCTTT. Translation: CSARDLDGLEAFF.

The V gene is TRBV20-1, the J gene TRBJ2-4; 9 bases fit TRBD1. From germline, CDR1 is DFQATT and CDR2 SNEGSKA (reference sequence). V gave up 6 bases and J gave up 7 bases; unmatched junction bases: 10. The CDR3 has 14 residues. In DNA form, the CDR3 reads TGCAGTGCACCGGGACAGGGTGCGAGGAACATTCAGTACTTC. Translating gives CSAPGQGARNIQYF.

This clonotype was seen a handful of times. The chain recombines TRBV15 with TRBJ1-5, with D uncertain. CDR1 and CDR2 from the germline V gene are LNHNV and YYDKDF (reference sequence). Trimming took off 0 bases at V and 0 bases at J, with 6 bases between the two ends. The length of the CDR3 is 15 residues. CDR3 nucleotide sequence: TGTGCCACCAGCAGAGATGGGAATAGCAATCAGCCCCAGCATTTT. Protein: CATSRDGNSNQPQHF.

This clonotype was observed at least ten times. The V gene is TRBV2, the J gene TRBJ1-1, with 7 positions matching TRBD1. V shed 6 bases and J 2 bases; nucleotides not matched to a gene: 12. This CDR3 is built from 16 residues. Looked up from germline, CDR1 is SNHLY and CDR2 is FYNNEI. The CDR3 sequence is CASSLTGSIINTEAFF. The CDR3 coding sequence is TGTGCCAGCAGCTTGACAGGGTCTATCATAAACACTGAAGCTTTCTTT.

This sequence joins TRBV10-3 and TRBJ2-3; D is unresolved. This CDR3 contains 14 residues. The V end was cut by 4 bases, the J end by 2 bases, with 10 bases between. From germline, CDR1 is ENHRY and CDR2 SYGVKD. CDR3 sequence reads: CAISGTSPTDTQYF. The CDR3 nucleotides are TGTGCCATCAGTGGAACCAGTCCCACAGATACGCAGTATTTT.

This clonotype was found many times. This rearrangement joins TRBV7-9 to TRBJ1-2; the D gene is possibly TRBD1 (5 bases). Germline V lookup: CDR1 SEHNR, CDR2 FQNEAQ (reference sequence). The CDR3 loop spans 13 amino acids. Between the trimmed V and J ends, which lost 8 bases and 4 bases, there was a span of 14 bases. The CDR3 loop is CASLADGAYGYTF. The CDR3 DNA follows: TGTGCCAGCCTTGCTGATGGGGCCTATGGCTACACCTTC.